The rows below give T cell receptor beta chains drawn from one sample of a study of OX40 agonist ivuxolimab in advanced cancers. Assay used: immunoSEQ multiplex PCR; TCRdb lists only in-frame clones, some missing. This sample carries tens of thousands of clones, 85% of them seen once, and the ten largest clones take 5.5% to 7%. The specimen comprised CD4+ or CD8+ T cells sorted from blood, sampled in a trial of the OX40 agonist ivuxolimab. The receptors derive from an adult with an advanced solid tumor such as melanoma, head and neck, liver or kidney cancer. CDR3s include the opening cysteine and the closing phenylalanine or tryptophan. The order of the fields is V gene, clone size, J gene, D gene, CDR3 DNA, CDR3 protein. D genes are given only for firm matches. Clone size is given for some rows only: seen once, a few or many times, or a class if the clone is expanded.

V gene: TRBV4-1; clone size: few; J gene: TRBJ2-1; D gene: .; CDR3 DNA: TGCGCCAGCAGCCAAGAGGGCGCCCAGGGCTCCTACAATGAGCAGTTCTTC; CDR3 protein: CASSQEGAQGSYNEQFF
V gene: TRBV5-1; clone size: .; J gene: TRBJ1-6; D gene: .; CDR3 DNA: TGCGCCAGCAGCGTCCCCACCGACACAACAGAGAGGAATTCACCCCTCCACTTT; CDR3 protein: CASSVPTDTTERNSPLHF
V gene: TRBV19; clone size: .; J gene: TRBJ2-7; D gene: TRBD2; CDR3 DNA: TGTGCCAGTAATCACCGGGCCCTGGGAGGGGAGCAGTACTTC; CDR3 protein: CASNHRALGGEQYF
V gene: TRBV7-6; clone size: .; J gene: TRBJ1-3; D gene: .; CDR3 DNA: TGTGCCAGGTTTAACAGGGACCACTCTGGAAACACCATATATTTT; CDR3 protein: CARFNRDHSGNTIYF
V gene: TRBV4-3; clone size: .; J gene: TRBJ2-4; D gene: .; CDR3 DNA: TGCGCCAGCAGCCAAAGACTGGGGGTGGGAAACATTCAGTACTTC; CDR3 protein: CASSQRLGVGNIQYF
V gene: TRBV7-9; clone size: .; J gene: TRBJ2-7; D gene: TRBD2; CDR3 DNA: TGTGCCAGCAGCTTAGAGTCGGGACTAAGCTACGAGCAGTACTTC; CDR3 protein: CASSLESGLSYEQYF
V gene: TRBV28; clone size: .; J gene: TRBJ1-3; D gene: .; CDR3 DNA: TGTGCCAGCAGTCCTAGGGGTCGGGACACCATATATTTT; CDR3 protein: CASSPRGRDTIYF
V gene: TRBV5-6; clone size: .; J gene: TRBJ1-2; D gene: TRBD1; CDR3 DNA: TGTGCCAGCAGCTTTGTTATAGGGGGCGACTATGGCTACACCTTC; CDR3 protein: CASSFVIGGDYGYTF
V gene: TRBV5-1; clone size: .; J gene: TRBJ1-1; D gene: .; CDR3 DNA: TGCGCCAGCAGCTTTGGGCCAGGGCTGGGGACTGAAGCTTTCTTT; CDR3 protein: CASSFGPGLGTEAFF
V gene: TRBV5-4; clone size: few; J gene: TRBJ1-6; D gene: .; CDR3 DNA: TGTGCCAGCAGCTTGTCGGGCAGGAGCTATTCACCCCTCCACTTT; CDR3 protein: CASSLSGRSYSPLHF
V gene: TRBV2; clone size: few; J gene: TRBJ2-1; D gene: .; CDR3 DNA: TGTGCCAGCAGTGCCGTGGACTTGTCGTACAATGAGCAGTTCTTC; CDR3 protein: CASSAVDLSYNEQFF
V gene: TRBV7-2; clone size: .; J gene: TRBJ2-5; D gene: .; CDR3 DNA: TGTGCCAGCAGCTACTCTTCAGGGGGGGAGACCCAGTACTTC; CDR3 protein: CASSYSSGGETQYF
V gene: TRBV15; clone size: .; J gene: TRBJ1-2; D gene: .; CDR3 DNA: TGTGCCACCAGCAGAGACAGGGAGGGTTACTATGGCTACACCTTC; CDR3 protein: CATSRDREGYYGYTF
V gene: TRBV9; clone size: .; J gene: TRBJ2-7; D gene: .; CDR3 DNA: TGTGCCAGCAGCGTAGGTGGGGACACCACCTACGAGCAGTACTTC; CDR3 protein: CASSVGGDTTYEQYF
V gene: TRBV19; clone size: .; J gene: TRBJ2-2; D gene: .; CDR3 DNA: TGTGCCAGTAGTATCGGGCTAGCGAGGGCCGGGGAGCTGTTTTTT; CDR3 protein: CASSIGLARAGELFF
V gene: TRBV19; clone size: many; J gene: TRBJ1-2; D gene: TRBD1; CDR3 DNA: TGTGCCAGTAGCTCAGGGGGCGGACTCTATGGCTACACCTTC; CDR3 protein: CASSSGGGLYGYTF
V gene: TRBV9; clone size: .; J gene: TRBJ2-7; D gene: .; CDR3 DNA: TGTGCCAGCAGCGTAGACGCGGGGGCGGCCTCCTACGAGCAGTACTTC; CDR3 protein: CASSVDAGAASYEQYF
V gene: TRBV6-1; clone size: .; J gene: TRBJ1-2; D gene: .; CDR3 DNA: TGTGCCAGCAGTTTTCACAGCGGACGTAACTATGGCTACACCTTC; CDR3 protein: CASSFHSGRNYGYTF
V gene: TRBV11-2; clone size: .; J gene: TRBJ2-5; D gene: .; CDR3 DNA: TGTGCCAGCAGCGTTAGTTATGGAGAGACCCAGTACTTC; CDR3 protein: CASSVSYGETQYF
V gene: TRBV5-1; clone size: .; J gene: TRBJ2-7; D gene: .; CDR3 DNA: TGCGCCAGCAGTTATGGAGTCGACGAGCAGTACTTC; CDR3 protein: CASSYGVDEQYF
V gene: TRBV6-5; clone size: .; J gene: TRBJ2-2; D gene: .; CDR3 DNA: TGTGCCAGCAGTTACCTGCCCCCCGGGCCCGGGGAGCTGTTTTTT; CDR3 protein: CASSYLPPGPGELFF
V gene: TRBV30; clone size: .; J gene: TRBJ1-6; D gene: .; CDR3 DNA: TGTGCCTGGAGTGTTGAGGGGTCAAGGACACCCCTCCACTTT; CDR3 protein: CAWSVEGSRTPLHF
V gene: TRBV11-2; clone size: few; J gene: TRBJ1-1; D gene: .; CDR3 DNA: TGTGCCAGCAGCTTGAACACTGAAGCTTTCTTT; CDR3 protein: CASSLNTEAFF
V gene: TRBV15; clone size: .; J gene: TRBJ2-5; D gene: .; CDR3 DNA: TGTGCCACCAGCAGAGAGGGTCATCAAGAGACCCAGTACTTC; CDR3 protein: CATSREGHQETQYF
V gene: TRBV19; clone size: .; J gene: TRBJ2-1; D gene: .; CDR3 DNA: TGTGCCAGTAGCTCTTCTCCCGGGTTAGGGCAGTTCTTC; CDR3 protein: CASSSSPGLGQFF
V gene: TRBV5-1; clone size: .; J gene: TRBJ2-1; D gene: TRBD2; CDR3 DNA: TGCGCCAGCAGCTTGGCGGGACTAGCGGGAGCGTCCTACAATGAGCAGTTCTTC; CDR3 protein: CASSLAGLAGASYNEQFF
V gene: TRBV4-2; clone size: once; J gene: TRBJ2-1; D gene: .; CDR3 DNA: TGTGCCAGCAGCCAAGAGCCTCCCCCCCAGTTCTTC; CDR3 protein: CASSQEPPPQFF
V gene: TRBV13; clone size: few; J gene: TRBJ2-7; D gene: .; CDR3 DNA: TGTGCCAGCAGCTTGAGTGCGGGGAGCTCCTACGAGCAGTACTTC; CDR3 protein: CASSLSAGSSYEQYF
V gene: TRBV6-6; clone size: .; J gene: TRBJ1-1; D gene: .; CDR3 DNA: TGTGCCAGCAGTTCCCCGACCACTGAAGCTTTCTTT; CDR3 protein: CASSSPTTEAFF
V gene: TRBV7-9; clone size: .; J gene: TRBJ2-5; D gene: .; CDR3 DNA: TGTGCCAGCAGCCCACGAACGAGAGAGACCCAGTACTTC; CDR3 protein: CASSPRTRETQYF
V gene: TRBV14; clone size: .; J gene: TRBJ2-1; D gene: TRBD2; CDR3 DNA: TGTGCCAGCAGCCAAGTACGCGGTAGCGGGAAGCTGTCCGATGAGCAGTTCTTC; CDR3 protein: CASSQVRGSGKLSDEQFF
V gene: TRBV18; clone size: .; J gene: TRBJ1-2; D gene: .; CDR3 DNA: TGTGCCAGCTCACCACCGGATCGGATCCGGTATGGCTACACCTTC; CDR3 protein: CASSPPDRIRYGYTF
V gene: TRBV11-3; clone size: .; J gene: TRBJ2-4; D gene: .; CDR3 DNA: TGTGCCAGCAGCCTAGGGGATAACATTCAGTACTTC; CDR3 protein: CASSLGDNIQYF
V gene: TRBV10-3; clone size: .; J gene: TRBJ2-3; D gene: TRBD2; CDR3 DNA: TGTGCCATCAGTAATACACATAGCGGGGGGTCAGATACGCAGTATTTT; CDR3 protein: CAISNTHSGGSDTQYF
V gene: TRBV7-3; clone size: .; J gene: TRBJ1-2; D gene: .; CDR3 DNA: TGTGCCAGCAGCTTAGGGGCAGGGAACACGGGCTATGGCTACACCTTC; CDR3 protein: CASSLGAGNTGYGYTF
V gene: TRBV7-9; clone size: .; J gene: TRBJ2-5; D gene: .; CDR3 DNA: TGTGCCAGCAGCCCCTCCGGCGGGTCCCAAGAGACCCAGTACTTC; CDR3 protein: CASSPSGGSQETQYF
V gene: TRBV7-3; clone size: .; J gene: TRBJ2-1; D gene: .; CDR3 DNA: TGTGCCAGCAGCTTAATAGCGGAGACCTACAATGAGCAGTTCTTC; CDR3 protein: CASSLIAETYNEQFF
V gene: TRBV30; clone size: .; J gene: TRBJ1-2; D gene: .; CDR3 DNA: TGTGCCTGGAACTTCGGGCAGGCAATTAACTATGGCTACACCTTC; CDR3 protein: CAWNFGQAINYGYTF
V gene: TRBV27; clone size: .; J gene: TRBJ1-2; D gene: .; CDR3 DNA: TGTGCCAGCAGTTTAGGTCAGGGGAATAACTATGGCTACACCTTC; CDR3 protein: CASSLGQGNNYGYTF
V gene: TRBV28; clone size: .; J gene: TRBJ1-2; D gene: .; CDR3 DNA: TGTGCCAGCAGTTCCCCAACGACAGGCTCTAACTATGGCTACACCTTC; CDR3 protein: CASSSPTTGSNYGYTF
V gene: TRBV7-9; clone size: .; J gene: TRBJ2-1; D gene: TRBD2; CDR3 DNA: TGTGCCAGCAGCCCCCCGTGGCGGGAGACTTACAATGAGCAGTTCTTC; CDR3 protein: CASSPPWRETYNEQFF
V gene: TRBV2; clone size: .; J gene: TRBJ1-4; D gene: TRBD1; CDR3 DNA: TGTGCCAGCAGTGGGTTGATCGGTCAGGGGGCCAAAAAACTGTTTTTT; CDR3 protein: CASSGLIGQGAKKLFF
V gene: TRBV7-9; clone size: .; J gene: TRBJ2-1; D gene: .; CDR3 DNA: TGTGCCAGCAGCCCAGGAGGGGTGGGGGGTGTCAACCTCGATGAGCAGTTCTTC; CDR3 protein: CASSPGGVGGVNLDEQFF
V gene: TRBV21-1; clone size: .; J gene: TRBJ2-3; D gene: .; CDR3 DNA: TGTGCCAGCAACTACACAGGGGGCTGCGGGGACAGCACAGATACGCAGTATTTT; CDR3 protein: CASNYTGGCGDSTDTQYF
V gene: TRBV14; clone size: .; J gene: TRBJ1-4; D gene: .; CDR3 DNA: TGTGCCAGCAGCCAGACACAGGAGAATGAAAAACTGTTTTTT; CDR3 protein: CASSQTQENEKLFF
V gene: TRBV20-1; clone size: .; J gene: TRBJ1-1; D gene: .; CDR3 DNA: TGCAGTGCTAGGGCTCGACGTGAAGCTTTCTTT; CDR3 protein: CSARARREAFF
V gene: TRBV6-5; clone size: .; J gene: TRBJ1-4; D gene: .; CDR3 DNA: TGTGCCAGCAGTTACGTGGGGATTCAGGAAAAACTGTTTTTT; CDR3 protein: CASSYVGIQEKLFF
V gene: TRBV11-1; clone size: .; J gene: TRBJ2-1; D gene: .; CDR3 DNA: TGTGCCAGCAGGATCGGGGAAGTAGGTGAGCAGTTCTTC; CDR3 protein: CASRIGEVGEQFF
V gene: TRBV7-9; clone size: .; J gene: TRBJ2-1; D gene: .; CDR3 DNA: TGTGCCAGCAGCTTAACCCAGAACAATGAGCAGTTCTTC; CDR3 protein: CASSLTQNNEQFF
V gene: TRBV5-1; clone size: .; J gene: TRBJ2-1; D gene: TRBD2; CDR3 DNA: TGCGCCAGCAGCTCCAGAGCGGGGGGCTCCTACAATGAGCAGTTCTTC; CDR3 protein: CASSSRAGGSYNEQFF
V gene: TRBV19; clone size: .; J gene: TRBJ1-5; D gene: .; CDR3 DNA: TGTGCCAGTAGTACCCCGGGTAGCAATCAGCCCCAGCATTTT; CDR3 protein: CASSTPGSNQPQHF
V gene: TRBV9; clone size: .; J gene: TRBJ2-3; D gene: .; CDR3 DNA: TGTGCCAGCAGCTTTCCCGGAGGAGACGCTTTTTTGGGCTTAGATACGCAGTATTTT; CDR3 protein: CASSFPGGDAFLGLDTQYF
V gene: TRBV5-6; clone size: .; J gene: TRBJ1-4; D gene: TRBD1; CDR3 DNA: TGTGCCAGCAGCTCGACTCTAGACAGGGCGAGTGAAAAACTGTTTTTT; CDR3 protein: CASSSTLDRASEKLFF
V gene: TRBV10-3; clone size: .; J gene: TRBJ1-3; D gene: .; CDR3 DNA: TGTGCCATCAGTGAATTAGACTCTGGAAACACCATATATTTT; CDR3 protein: CAISELDSGNTIYF
V gene: TRBV30; clone size: .; J gene: TRBJ2-5; D gene: .; CDR3 DNA: TGTGCCTGGGAAGGGCGAGAGACCCAGTACTTC; CDR3 protein: CAWEGRETQYF
V gene: TRBV7-9; clone size: .; J gene: TRBJ2-7; D gene: TRBD1; CDR3 DNA: TGTGCCAGCAGCGAGGGACAGGGATGGGCGTACGAGCAGTACTTC; CDR3 protein: CASSEGQGWAYEQYF
V gene: TRBV28; clone size: .; J gene: TRBJ2-2; D gene: TRBD2; CDR3 DNA: TGTGCCAGCAGGCTCTTGACTAGCGGGAGTGGGGGCGGGGAGCTGTTTTTT; CDR3 protein: CASRLLTSGSGGGELFF
V gene: TRBV28; clone size: .; J gene: TRBJ1-5; D gene: TRBD1; CDR3 DNA: TGTGCCAGCAGTTTTTCACAGGGGACCAATCAGCCCCAGCATTTT; CDR3 protein: CASSFSQGTNQPQHF
V gene: TRBV6-5; clone size: .; J gene: TRBJ2-1; D gene: TRBD1; CDR3 DNA: TGTGCCAGCAGCCCGGGACAGGGAAGGAACAATGAGCAGTTCTTC; CDR3 protein: CASSPGQGRNNEQFF